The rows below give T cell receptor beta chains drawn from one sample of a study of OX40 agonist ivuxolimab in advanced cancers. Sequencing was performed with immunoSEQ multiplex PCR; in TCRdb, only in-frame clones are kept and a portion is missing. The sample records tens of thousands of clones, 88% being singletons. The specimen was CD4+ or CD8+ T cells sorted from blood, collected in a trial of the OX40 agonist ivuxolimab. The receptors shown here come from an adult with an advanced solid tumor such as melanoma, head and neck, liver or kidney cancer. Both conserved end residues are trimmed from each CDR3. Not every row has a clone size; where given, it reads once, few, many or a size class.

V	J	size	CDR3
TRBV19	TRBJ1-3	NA	ASTSRSGNTIY
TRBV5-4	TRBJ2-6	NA	ASSLRGVAGANVLT
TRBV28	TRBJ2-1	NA	ASDGTSGANEQF
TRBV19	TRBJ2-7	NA	ASSVRAEYEQY
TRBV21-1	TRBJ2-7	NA	ASSRQGPYEQY
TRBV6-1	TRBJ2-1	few	ASSLRGSNNEQF
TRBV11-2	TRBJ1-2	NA	ASSLDPQTGWAYGYT
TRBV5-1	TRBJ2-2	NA	ASSLDGTGELF
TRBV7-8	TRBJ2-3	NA	ASSLVSDTQY
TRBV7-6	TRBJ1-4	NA	ASSLAGTATNEKLF
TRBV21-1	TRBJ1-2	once	ATNPSPGQGPFRYGYT
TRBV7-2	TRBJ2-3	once	ASNRQGGATDTQY
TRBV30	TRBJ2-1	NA	AWSLGGEQF
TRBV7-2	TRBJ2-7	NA	ASSLGRYEQY
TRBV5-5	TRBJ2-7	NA	ASRPPGQHYEQY
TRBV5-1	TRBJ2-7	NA	ASSLVTDSSNEQY
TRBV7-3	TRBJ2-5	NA	ASSLTGGETQY
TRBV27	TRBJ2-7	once	ASSPQGRLLYEQY
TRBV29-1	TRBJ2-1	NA	SAEVQGWYYNEQF
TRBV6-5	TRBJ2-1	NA	ASSYGTTDNEQF
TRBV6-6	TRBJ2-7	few	ASSYSAGGYEQY